These 5 T cell receptor beta chains were sequenced from one sample in a study of shared clonotypes between healthy human individuals. Assay: immunoSEQ multiplex PCR; the TCRdb copy retains only in-frame clones and omits some. This sample yields about 700,000 clones, of which approximately 90% are seen a single time; nearly 25% belongs to the top ten. CD45RO-negative cells were positively selected for CCR7, leaving out terminally differentiated effector memory CD45RA+ cells. Material for sequencing was naive CD8+ T cells sorted from blood. The origin of the receptors is a man aged 25 to 40 in good health.

The rearrangement links TRBV6-5 to TRBJ1-4; perhaps TRBD1 as D (6 bases). V shed 5 bases and J shed 5 bases, with 12 bases lying between them. CDR1 and CDR2 from the germline V gene are MNHEY and SVGAGI. This CDR3 has 14 residues. This CDR3 reads CASSTGALNEKLFF. In DNA, the CDR3 is TGTGCCAGCAGTACGGGGGCCCTGAATGAAAAACTGTTTTTT.

This rearrangement joins TRBV6-1 to TRBJ2-7, with 8 bases identical to TRBD1. The CDR3 runs 15 residues. Germline V gene sequence: CDR1 MNHNS, CDR2 SASEGT. J gave up 2 bases and V 0 bases, and 3 bases lay outside the gene matches. The CDR3 here is CASSEARTGTYEQYF. The CDR3 nucleotides are TGTGCCAGCAGTGAAGCACGGACAGGGACCTACGAGCAGTACTTC.

This clone was seen only once. The V and J genes are TRBV7-8 and TRBJ2-5; D remains ambiguous. This CDR3 region has 15 residues. Germline loops: CDR1 SGHVS, CDR2 FQNEAQ. Trimming stripped 4 bases from V and 1 base from J, with 13 bases between. The CDR3 region has the DNA TGTGCCAGCAGCTCCCCAATGGTACTCCAAGAGACCCAGTACTTC. This codes for CASSSPMVLQETQYF. The full variable domain, its missing parts supplied by reference TRBV7-8 and TRBJ2-5, is GAGVSQSPRYKVAKRGQDVALRCDPISGHVSLFWYQQALGQGPEFLTYFQNEAQLDKSGLPSDRFFAERPEGSVSTLKIQRTQQEDSAVYLCASSSPMVLQETQYFGPGTRLLVL.

CDR3: CASSQSFGSGLAAYEQYF. CDR3 DNA sequence: TGCGCCAGCAGCCAATCTTTCGGTTCAGGACTAGCGGCCTACGAGCAGTACTTC. The rearrangement uses TRBV4-1 and TRBJ2-7; 10 bases map to TRBD2. After removal of 2 bases from V and 2 bases from J, the junction contained 12 bases not matched to a gene. The CDR3 extends over 18 amino acids. In germline, CDR1 is MGHRA, CDR2 YSYEKL.

This rearrangement joins TRBV7-6 to TRBJ2-7; TRBD2 agrees at 15 bases. With 1 base clipped from V and 1 base from J, the junction kept 8 bases outside the gene matches. The CDR3 is 19 amino acids. The germline gives CDR1 SGHVS, CDR2 FNYEAQ. The CDR3: CASSLEAGTSGRTSYEQYF. In nucleotides, the CDR3 is TGTGCCAGCAGCTTAGAAGCCGGGACTAGCGGGAGGACATCCTACGAGCAGTACTTC. The variable domain in full, completed from reference TRBV7-6 and TRBJ2-7, reads GAGVSQSPRYKVTKRGQDVALRCDPISGHVSLYWYRQALGQGPEFLTYFNYEAQQDKSGLPNDRFSAERPEGSISTLTIQRTEQRDSAMYRCASSLEAGTSGRTSYEQYFGPGTRLTVT.